This T cell receptor beta chain was retrieved from a study of T cells in localized non-small cell lung cancer. This table comes from immunoSEQ multiplex PCR, and its TCRdb copy is limited to in-frame clones, with some not included. This sample has some 14,000 clones, with roughly 27% found just once. CDR3 length: 19 residues. Losses at the gene ends were 7 bases for V and 7 bases for J; bases not matched to a gene: 17. Per the germline V gene, CDR1 is MNHGY and CDR2 is SAAAGT. V gene TRBV6-8 combines with J gene TRBJ2-1; 15 bases align to TRBD2. The specimen was lung tumor tissue, collected before any cancer treatment. The receptor was isolated from a female donor at least 60 years old with stage I lung adenocarcinoma. CDR3: CASTSSGLAGGPHTNEQFF. The CDR3, as DNA: TGTGCCAGCACCTCCTCCGGACTAGCGGGAGGGCCCCACACGAATGAGCAGTTCTTC.